The clone carrying this TCR beta chain showed up just a few times. Its target is not known. This sample was included in a study of identical twins. Study results and caveats: Twin-shared out-of-frame alpha sequences showed excess low generation probability. One should note that invariant MAIT and iNKT cells could partly confound zero-insertion analyses.

The CDR3 has 13 residues. Germline V gene lookup returns CDR1 SGHNT and CDR2 YYREEE (reference sequence). V was pared by 4 bases and J by 6 bases, with 14 bases between. A universal primer binding site was introduced by template switching. The final cDNA contained unique molecular identifiers. A single record per CDR3 protein comes from TCRdb applying MiXCR to the 5' RACE reads. The sample lists 640,000 or so distinct CDR3 sequences, around 6% occurring once. The rearrangement uses TRBV5-4 and TRBJ2-7; D is ambiguous. The sample was naive T cells sorted from blood. The TCR originated in a man in his late teens or twenties in good health. The CDR3 DNA sequence: TGTGCCAGCAGCCCTTGGCTTGGGGTCGAGCAGTACTTC. It is translated as CASSPWLGVEQYF.